These 14 T cell receptor beta chains originate from one sample sequenced in a study of blood T cells in healthy people across ages. A second PCR of about 6 to 12 cycles used a sample-barcoded 5' primer and a J-beta primer mix. TCRdb independently ran MiXCR on the 5' RACE reads; one entry per CDR3 protein. The sample has fewer than 2 million distinct CDR3 sequences, 39% seen once; the top ten hold about 23%. The sequenced sample was blood. These receptors were taken from a human donor in good health.

This clonotype turned up a few times. The gene calls are TRBV28 and TRBJ2-7; D possibly uses TRBD1 or TRBD2 (6 bases each). Trimming shortened V by 10 bases and J by 0 bases, and 22 bases separated the two germline ends. The V gene's germline CDR1 is MDHEN and CDR2 SYDVKM. This CDR3 is built from 16 residues. CDR3 loop: CATTLLGGRYSYEQYF. The CDR3 region has the DNA TGTGCCACCACACTTCTGGGGGGCAGGTACTCCTACGAGCAGTACTTC.

The chain is built from TRBV7-2 and TRBJ1-2; D not certain. The CDR3 contains 14 residues. The germline V gene encodes CDR1 SGHTA and CDR2 FQGNSA. The V gene lost 5 bases and the J gene lost 4 bases, with 14 bases spanning the gap. CDR3 protein: CASSPYGSSYGYTF. In nucleotides, the CDR3 is TGTGCCAGCAGCCCCTATGGGAGCAGCTATGGCTACACCTTC.

The chain joins TRBV5-1 to TRBJ2-6, with 8 bases matching TRBD1. The CDR3 contains 16 residues. The V segment lost 4 bases and the J segment 1 base; nucleotides outside the gene matches: 4. Germline loops: CDR1 SGHRS, CDR2 YFSETQ. The CDR3 coding sequence is TGCGCCAGCAGCCACCGGACAGGGTCTGGGGCCAACGTCCTGACTTTC. This translates into CASSHRTGSGANVLTF. Full variable domain (outside the CDR3, taken from reference TRBV5-1 and TRBJ2-6): KAGVTQTPRYLIKTRGQQVTLSCSPISGHRSVSWYQQTPGQGLQFLFEYFSETQRNKGNFPGRFSGRQFSNSRSEMNVSTLELGDSALYLCASSHRTGSGANVLTFGAGSRLTVL.

The chain carries TRBV3-1 and TRBJ2-3; no firm D call. Judging by the DNA end, TRBJ2-5 fits better; the J call may be wrong. CDR1 is LGHDT, CDR2 YNNKEL, per germline (reference sequence). The CDR3 has 12 residues. The CDR3 loop reads CASSPSAGTQYF. The CDR3 DNA is TGTGCCAGCAGCCCTTCGGCCGGGACCCAGTACTTC.

This clonotype was counted between two and nine times. V and J are TRBV11-2 and TRBJ1-1, with 8 nucleotides matching TRBD1. J gave up 11 bases and V 4 bases, and 12 bases lay outside the gene matches. Germline V CDR1 and CDR2: SGHAT, FQNNGV. The CDR3 covers 14 residues. In DNA form, the CDR3 reads TGTGCCAGCAGCTCGCCCCGGACAGGGTTAGACGCTTTCTTT. Its translation is CASSSPRTGLDAFF.

The rearrangement joins TRBV29-1 to TRBJ2-5, with 7 bases lining up with TRBD1. The J call is doubtful: the DNA matches TRBJ2-7 better. The CDR3 spans 14 residues. CDR1 is SQVTM and CDR2 is ANQGSEA in the germline V gene. The CDR3 sequence is CSVELGQLGNEQYF. The CDR3 DNA is TGCAGCGTTGAACTGGGACAGCTGGGGAACGAGCAGTACTTC.

The J gene is TRBJ2-3, the V gene TRBV29-1, with TRBD2 identical over 11 bases. Germline assignment: CDR1 SQVTM and CDR2 ANQGSEA. CDR3 length equals 14 residues. With V trimmed by 3 bases and J by 6 bases, 5 bases remained unmatched. The CDR3 is CSVEGRLAGDTQYF. The CDR3 DNA follows: TGCAGCGTTGAGGGGAGACTAGCGGGGGATACGCAGTATTTT.

The table lists this clonotype with a few counts. The chain couples TRBV6-2 or TRBV6-3 to TRBJ1-4; D remains ambiguous. This CDR3 has 12 residues. Germline CDR1 and CDR2: MNHEY and SVGEGT. V lost 7 bases to trimming and J lost 7 bases, with 10 bases between them. The CDR3 DNA sequence: TGTGCCAGCAACGGGCCTCCTGAAAAACTGTTTTTT. This codes for CASNGPPEKLFF.

This clonotype occurred once. V usage is TRBV2 and J usage is TRBJ2-5; 9 bases agree with TRBD2. Germline V gives CDR1 SNHLY, CDR2 FYNNEI. CDR3 length: 15 amino acids. Trimming cost V 3 bases and J 4 bases; bases outside gene matches: 6. CDR3 protein: CASSEASGKGETQYF. DNA for the CDR3: TGTGCCAGCAGTGAGGCTAGCGGGAAGGGAGAGACCCAGTACTTC.

This clonotype came up a few times. The chain links TRBV10-3 to TRBJ2-1, with D possibly TRBD2 on 6 matching bases. The CDR3 is 14 residues long. V was cut by 7 bases and J by 0 bases, with 10 bases left in between. CDR1 and CDR2 (germline): ENHRY, SYGVKD. CDR3 region: CAITGDRSYNEQFF. In DNA, the CDR3 is TGTGCCATCACGGGGGATCGCTCCTACAATGAGCAGTTCTTC.

In DNA form, the CDR3 reads TGCGCCAGCAGCTTGGGCCGACAGGGAGCGGATGGCTACACCTTC. Residues: CASSLGRQGADGYTF. The chain joins TRBV5-1 to TRBJ1-2, with 7 bases aligning to TRBD1. V gave up 0 bases and J gave up 6 bases; unmatched junction bases: 8. The germline V gene has CDR1 SGHRS and CDR2 YFSETQ. The CDR3 sequence is 15 residues long.

This clonotype was recorded a few times. The rearrangement uses TRBV4-1 and TRBJ1-1, with D unresolved. Germline values: CDR1 MGHRA, CDR2 YSYEKL. The germline V and J ends were trimmed by 3 bases and 5 bases, with 19 bases remaining between them. This CDR3 is 16 amino acids long. This CDR3 is CASSHGAGSRGTEAFF. CDR3 nucleotide sequence: TGCGCCAGCAGCCATGGTGCAGGCTCCCGAGGTACTGAAGCTTTCTTT.

The DNA for the CDR3 is TGCGCCAGCAGCTTGGGGCTAGCGTCACCATCCTACGAGCAGTACTTC. This codes for CASSLGLASPSYEQYF. The chain employs TRBV5-1 and TRBJ2-7; TRBD2 is a possible D gene (6 bases). This CDR3 spans 16 amino acids. V shed 0 bases and J shed 1 base, with 14 bases lying between them. Germline V CDR1 and CDR2: SGHRS, YFSETQ.

This clonotype was seen more than once but under ten times. The V and J genes are TRBV20-1 and TRBJ2-3; 7 bases are shared with TRBD2. The germline V gene encodes CDR1 DFQATT and CDR2 SNEGSKA (reference sequence). This CDR3 spans 15 amino acids. J lost 2 bases, V lost 6 bases, and 11 bases had no gene match. The CDR3 here is CSAQVARGFTDTQYF. For the CDR3, the DNA is TGCAGTGCGCAGGTGGCGCGGGGGTTCACAGATACGCAGTATTTT.